A single sample is the source of the 16 T cell receptor beta chains below, sequenced in a study of blood T cell repertoires in COVID-19. The data were produced by immunoSEQ multiplex PCR, yet TCRdb's version contains in-frame clones alone and is incomplete. In the table there are almost 250,000 clones, approximately 85% of which are singletons. Sample: PBMCs or T cells enriched from blood (not recorded which). The receptors were gathered from a woman between 45 and 60 years old with acute COVID-19.

This chain links TRBV7-9 with TRBJ2-7, with D unclear. The germline CDR1 and CDR2 sequences are SEHNR and FQNEAQ (reference sequence). V lost 2 bases to trimming and J lost 7 bases, with 9 bases between them. This CDR3 spans 12 amino acids. The CDR3 region has the DNA TGTGCCAGCAGCTTATCTTCCTTGGAGCAGTACTTC. Translation: CASSLSSLEQYF. Drawing the rest from reference TRBV7-9 and TRBJ2-7, the complete variable domain is DTGVSQNPRHKITKRGQNVTFRCDPISEHNRLYWYRQTLGQGPEFLTYFQNEAQLEKSRLLSDRFSAERPKGSFSTLEIQRTEQGDSAMYLCASSLSSLEQYFGPGTRLTVT.

J is TRBJ2-3 and V is TRBV5-1; TRBD2 matches 9 bases. CDR1 and CDR2 from the germline V gene are SGHRS and YFSETQ. The CDR3 runs to 17 residues. Trimming removed 3 bases from V and 6 bases from J; junction bases left unmatched: 14. The CDR3 reads CASSWGLAGPLSDTQYF. The CDR3 coding sequence is TGCGCCAGCAGCTGGGGGCTAGCGGGGCCCTTGAGCGATACGCAGTATTTT.

This clone has a handful of counts. The gene calls are TRBV27 and TRBJ2-7, with D possibly being TRBD1 (6 bases). CDR3 size: 13 residues. In germline, CDR1 is MNHEY, CDR2 SMNVEV (reference sequence). Trimming took off 5 bases at V and 7 bases at J, with 15 bases between the two ends. CDR3 residues: CASSPRNREEQYF. Here the CDR3 DNA reads TGTGCCAGCAGTCCAAGAAACAGGGAGGAGCAGTACTTC.

J is TRBJ2-1 and V is TRBV4-3, with TRBD2 as a possible D gene (7 bases). V lost 1 base and J lost 4, with 17 bases in between. The CDR3 has 17 residues. Germline-derived CDR1 and CDR2 are LGHNA and YSLEER. This CDR3 reads CASSQGVAGARYNEQFF. As DNA, the CDR3 is TGCGCCAGCAGCCAAGGGGTGGCGGGGGCGAGGTACAATGAGCAGTTCTTC.

The chain joins TRBV25-1 to TRBJ1-2; 7 bases map to TRBD1. The CDR3 has 15 residues. The ends lost 5 bases at V and 2 bases at J; junction bases unmatched: 8. Germline lookup yields CDR1 MGHDK and CDR2 SYGVNS. The CDR3 bases are TGTGCCAGCAGTAATAGACAGGGACACAACTATGGCTACACCTTC. Protein sequence: CASSNRQGHNYGYTF.

The chain recombines TRBV7-2 with TRBJ1-1; D may be TRBD1 (6 bases). The CDR3 covers 16 residues. CDR1 and CDR2 from the germline V gene are SGHTA and FQGNSA. V was cut by 0 bases and J by 0 bases, with 11 bases left in between. This CDR3 reads CASSLAQGSMNTEAFF. In nucleotides, the CDR3 is TGTGCCAGCAGCTTAGCGCAGGGGTCGATGAACACTGAAGCTTTCTTT.

For the CDR3, the DNA is TGTGCCAGCAGACCAGGCCCACACAGGGTCTTGGACACTGAAGCTTTCTTT. Its translation: CASRPGPHRVLDTEAFF. The rearrangement links TRBV7-3 to TRBJ1-1; possible D gene TRBD1, 6 bases. V was pared by 6 bases and J by 3 bases, with 23 bases between. This CDR3 region has 17 residues. The germline V gene encodes CDR1 SGHTA and CDR2 FQGTGA.

This chain connects TRBV18 to TRBJ2-5, with 12 bases identical to TRBD2. V shed 3 bases and J 2 bases; nucleotides not matched to a gene: 1. Per the germline V gene, CDR1 is KGHSH and CDR2 is LQKENI. This CDR3 region has 15 residues. CDR3 sequence (DNA): TGTGCCAGCTCACCCCTAGCGGGGGGGCAAGAGACCCAGTACTTC. It codes for CASSPLAGGQETQYF.

CDR3 nucleotide sequence: TGTGCCTGGAGAGCAAGGGGGGGTTCACCCCTCCACTTT. Translated, it gives CAWRARGGSPLHF. The V gene is TRBV30, the J gene TRBJ1-6; weak D call: TRBD1 (6 bases). With 3 bases removed from V and 9 bases from J, the gap between germline ends came to 12 bases. Germline CDR1 is GTSNPN and CDR2 is SVGIG (reference sequence). The CDR3 spans 13 residues.

In regard to this clone: The junction shows a germline mismatch at one end, possibly a read error. J is TRBJ1-6 and V is TRBV6-9; D not certain. Per germline, CDR1 MNHGY and CDR2 SVAAGI. This CDR3 region has 9 residues. The CDR3 bases are TGTGCCAGCAGTTACCCCCAGGTCTTT. Translation gives CASSYPQVF.

The rearrangement joins TRBV10-3 to TRBJ2-7, with TRBD1 matching 10 bases. Germline V gene data show CDR1 as ENHRY and CDR2 as SYGVKD. Germline trimming cut 10 bases from V and 4 bases from J; bases unmatched to any gene: 7. CDR3 length equals 13 residues. The CDR3 sequence: CATWTGGRYEQYF. DNA of the CDR3: TGTGCCACCTGGACAGGGGGGAGGTACGAGCAGTACTTC.

Details on this clone: Different DNA sequences within this sample yield the same CDR3. J is TRBJ1-2 and V is TRBV5-1; 8 bases fit TRBD1. Germline V gene data show CDR1 as SGHRS and CDR2 as YFSETQ. After removal of 0 bases from V and 2 bases from J, the junction contained 6 bases not matched to a gene. CDR3 size: 16 residues. The CDR3 DNA is TGCGCCAGCAGCTTGGGTTTAGGACAGGGCAACTATGGCTACACCTTC. This encodes CASSLGLGQGNYGYTF.

V usage is TRBV9 and J usage is TRBJ2-7, with D possibly TRBD2 on 6 matching bases. The CDR3 spans 15 residues. The V and J ends lost 0 bases and 6 bases respectively, with 16 bases between them. Germline V CDR1 and CDR2: SGDLS, YYNGEE. CDR3 region: CASSVGRGRRLEQYF. The CDR3 DNA follows: TGTGCCAGCAGCGTAGGGAGGGGCAGACGTCTCGAGCAGTACTTC.

The chain joins TRBV19 to TRBJ1-2; 7 bases are a match to TRBD1. This CDR3 has 14 residues. Germline V gene lookup returns CDR1 LNHDA and CDR2 SQIVND (reference sequence). Unmatched junction bases numbered 8, after V lost 6 bases and J lost 4 bases. CDR3 residues: CASSTGQAPYGYTF. The CDR3 region has the DNA TGTGCCAGTAGCACTGGACAGGCACCCTATGGCTACACCTTC.

The CDR3: CASSERQMLSYEQYF. The CDR3 region has the DNA TGTGCCAGCAGTGAGCGGCAGATGCTCTCCTACGAGCAGTACTTC. V gene TRBV2 combines with J gene TRBJ2-7, with no clear D. V shed 3 bases and J shed 0 bases, with 12 bases lying between them. The CDR3 contains 15 residues. Germline CDR1 SNHLY, CDR2 FYNNEI.

Only a few counts were recorded for this clone. At one end, the junction sequence differs from germline, possibly due to a read error. The chain carries TRBV12-3 or TRBV12-4 and TRBJ1-2, with no clear D. The CDR3 totals 11 residues. The chain's CDR3 is CASSLFREVAF. CDR3 bases: TGTGCCAGCAGTTTATTTCGTGAGGTCGCCTTC.